The 32 T cell receptor beta chains given below trace back to one sample, sequenced in a study of response to subunit inactivated influenza vaccine (dated by TCRdb to the late 2010s). Receptors were amplified or captured by RT-PCR. Sequencing relied on an Illumina HiSeq 2500. Clones were called with MiXCR by TCRdb after fastp trimmed the public reads at Q25, and only in-frame beta chains were retained. Identical CDR3 proteins give one entry, which carries the most common genes and DNA. This sample holds approximately 700,000 distinct CDR3 sequences; about 15% were observed only once. Of the sample, 5.5% to 8% falls within the top ten clones. The source material was PBMCs from blood, sampled 14 to 15 days before vaccination. These receptors all stem from a man aged 50-60 years who received an inactivated influenza vaccine. Donor details come from another sample of the same person, matched by shared clones.

This clonotype appeared a few times. This rearrangement joins TRBV5-5 to TRBJ2-5, with 13 bases that match TRBD2. J lost 5 bases, V lost 3 bases, and 10 bases had no gene match. This CDR3 spans 17 amino acids. Per the germline V gene, CDR1 is SGHKS and CDR2 is YYEKEE (reference sequence). The CDR3 region has the DNA TGTGCCAGCAGCTATAGTACTAGCGGGGGGGCCGGGGAGACCCAGTACTTC. It yields the protein CASSYSTSGGAGETQYF.

The rearrangement uses TRBV12-3 or TRBV12-4 and TRBJ2-1, with D perhaps matching TRBD2 (6 bases). The V gene lost 6 bases and the J gene lost 3 bases, with 12 bases spanning the gap. This CDR3 is 14 amino acids long. Here the CDR3 DNA reads TGTGCCAGCAGCCAGACTAGAATCTACAATGAGCAGTTCTTC. Protein: CASSQTRIYNEQFF.

This clonotype was detected ten times or more. The chain is built from TRBV4-2 and TRBJ2-7; D might be TRBD1 or TRBD2, each matching 5 bases. Germline V gives CDR1 LGHNA, CDR2 YNFKEQ. V was trimmed by 1 base and J by 1 base, leaving 8 bases between them. The CDR3 spans 14 residues. Here the CDR3 reads CASSQGGGSYEQYF. The CDR3, as DNA: TGTGCCAGCAGCCAAGGTGGGGGATCCTACGAGCAGTACTTC.

This clonotype turned up a few times. V is TRBV6-4 and J is TRBJ2-3; 8 bases are shared with TRBD2. The ends lost 3 bases at V and 4 bases at J; junction bases unmatched: 9. This CDR3 has 16 amino acids. Germline values: CDR1 MRHNA, CDR2 SNTAGT. The chain's CDR3 is CASSERGGGSPDTQYF. In DNA form, the CDR3 reads TGTGCCAGCAGTGAAAGAGGCGGGGGGAGCCCAGATACGCAGTATTTT.

This clonotype came up a few times. The chain employs TRBV7-2 and TRBJ2-1; 10 bases map to TRBD2. V dropped 6 bases and J dropped 9; count of bases not matched to a gene: 14. The CDR3 runs to 16 residues. CDR1 and CDR2 (germline): SGHTA, FQGNSA. CDR3 sequence (DNA): TGTGCCAGCAGGAAGCCGGGACTAGCGACCTTGGGTGAGCAGTTCTTC. Amino acids: CASRKPGLATLGEQFF.

This clonotype was counted only a few times. V gene TRBV7-7 combines with J gene TRBJ2-1; a possible D gene is TRBD2 (6 bases). Germline lookup yields CDR1 SSHAT and CDR2 FNYEAQ (reference sequence). V was pared by 5 bases and J by 6 bases, with 17 bases between. The CDR3 sequence is 15 residues long. The CDR3 is CASSEVLAGSNEQFF. The CDR3 nucleotides are TGTGCCAGCAGCGAGGTACTAGCTGGTTCCAATGAGCAGTTCTTC.

The chain is built from TRBV6-2 or TRBV6-3 and TRBJ1-2; TRBD1 matches 9 bases. This CDR3 has 15 residues. The germline CDR1 and CDR2 sequences are MNHEY and SVGEGT. V shed 0 bases and J 6 bases; nucleotides not matched to a gene: 5. The CDR3 loop reads CASSYSVRDRDGYTF. In nucleotides, the CDR3 is TGTGCCAGCAGTTACTCTGTCCGGGACAGGGATGGCTACACCTTC.

This clonotype was detected many times. The junction departs from the called germline gene at one end, perhaps through a read error. This chain connects TRBV12-3 or TRBV12-4 to TRBJ1-5; D possibly corresponds to TRBD1 (6 bases). The CDR3 loop spans 12 amino acids. DNA of the CDR3: TGTGCCAGCAGCTTAGGGGGTCAGCCCCAGCATTTT. It yields the protein CASSLGGQPQHF.

This clonotype was seen a single time. This rearrangement joins TRBV7-6 to TRBJ2-6; D is unclear. V lost 11 bases and J 0 bases, leaving 17 bases between the germline ends. CDR3 size: 16 residues. Germline V CDR1 and CDR2: SGHVS, FNYEAQ. CDR3 amino acids: CALSSPKSSGANVLTF. The CDR3 DNA reads as TGTGCCTTATCATCGCCGAAAAGCTCTGGGGCCAACGTCCTGACTTTC. Drawing the rest from reference TRBV7-6 and TRBJ2-6, the complete variable domain is GAGVSQSPRYKVTKRGQDVALRCDPISGHVSLYWYRQALGQGPEFLTYFNYEAQQDKSGLPNDRFSAERPEGSISTLTIQRTEQRDSAMYRCALSSPKSSGANVLTFGAGSRLTVL.

This clonotype appeared a few times. V usage is TRBV9 and J usage is TRBJ2-1; the match to TRBD2 covers 7 bases. Germline assignment: CDR1 SGDLS and CDR2 YYNGEE. The CDR3 totals 16 residues. The junction had 10 bases not matched to a gene; V was cut back by 0 bases and J by 7 bases. In nucleotides, the CDR3 is TGTGCCAGCAGCGTAGCATATGGCGGGAGTGGGAATGAGCAGTTCTTC. It codes for CASSVAYGGSGNEQFF.

This clonotype has a handful of counts. The V and J genes are TRBV2 and TRBJ2-5; no clear D gene. V was cut by 5 bases and J by 1 base, with 11 bases left in between. The CDR3 spans 14 residues. The germline CDR1 and CDR2 sequences are SNHLY and FYNNEI. The CDR3 DNA reads TGTGCCAGCAGTATGGACCAACTCCAAGAGACCCAGTACTTC. As protein: CASSMDQLQETQYF.

In nucleotides, the CDR3 is TGTGCCAGCAGTTTAAGGGGTGGCGGGAGTACAGATACGCAGTATTTT. Protein sequence: CASSLRGGGSTDTQYF. The chain combines TRBV12-3 or TRBV12-4 with TRBJ2-3, with TRBD2 matching 7 bases. The CDR3 runs to 16 residues. The ends lost 2 bases at V and 3 bases at J; junction bases unmatched: 8.

This clonotype was counted between two and nine times. The chain combines TRBV7-8 with TRBJ2-1; the D gene is possibly TRBD2 (5 bases). From germline, CDR1 is SGHVS and CDR2 FQNEAQ. V lost 1 base and J 8 bases, leaving 15 bases between the germline ends. The CDR3 contains 15 residues. For the CDR3, the DNA is TGTGCCAGCAGCTTAGAGCCTAGCTCGAAGGATGAGCAGTTCTTC. It is translated as CASSLEPSSKDEQFF.

The chain is built from TRBV20-1 and TRBJ2-1, with D uncertain. The CDR3 extends over 14 amino acids. Trimming shortened V by 5 bases and J by 7 bases, and 18 bases separated the two germline ends. Per the germline V gene, CDR1 is DFQATT and CDR2 is SNEGSKA (reference sequence). In nucleotides, the CDR3 is TGCAGTGCTCCAGAGATCTATAATTTTAATGAGCAGTTCTTC. Translation gives CSAPEIYNFNEQFF.

This clonotype was counted ten times or more. This sequence joins TRBV10-2 and TRBJ2-7; 14 positions agree with TRBD2. The germline V gene has CDR1 WSHSY and CDR2 SAAADI. With 7 bases clipped from V and 5 bases from J, the junction kept 10 bases outside the gene matches. The CDR3 has 16 residues. The CDR3 loop reads CASTEGTSGSYHEQYF. The CDR3 DNA is TGCGCCAGCACCGAGGGGACTAGCGGGAGCTACCACGAGCAGTACTTC.

This clonotype was seen a few times. V usage is TRBV7-9 and J usage is TRBJ2-1; 9 bases match TRBD1. Germline CDR1 and CDR2: SEHNR and FQNEAQ (reference sequence). With V trimmed by 5 bases and J by 7 bases, 6 bases remained unmatched. This CDR3 region has 14 residues. CDR3 in DNA: TGTGCCAGCAGCCCACTGGGACAGGGAAATGAGCAGTTCTTC. It is translated as CASSPLGQGNEQFF.

CDR3: CASSVGTGSYEQFF. The CDR3 nucleotides are TGTGCCAGCAGCGTAGGTACAGGCTCCTACGAGCAGTTCTTC. This chain links TRBV9 with TRBJ2-7; D is perhaps TRBD1 (5 bases). The closer fit of TRBJ2-1 to the DNA end suggests the J call may be wrong. Germline lookup yields CDR1 SGDLS and CDR2 YYNGEE. CDR3 length: 14 residues.

The V and J genes are TRBV4-1 and TRBJ1-6; no reliable D call. This CDR3 spans 15 amino acids. CDR1 is MGHRA, CDR2 YSYEKL, per germline. V was trimmed by 2 bases and J by 2 bases, leaving 7 bases between them. CDR3 in DNA: TGCGCCAGCAGCCAAAGCCAGGCCTATAATTCACCCCTCCACTTT. Translation: CASSQSQAYNSPLHF.

The rearrangement joins TRBV24-1 to TRBJ2-7; TRBD1 matches 7 bases. The CDR3 loop spans 15 amino acids. Germline V CDR1 and CDR2: KGHDR, SFDVKD. Losses at the gene ends were 2 bases for V and 2 bases for J; bases not matched to a gene: 5. CDR3 loop: CATSDSQGNPYEQYF. The CDR3 region has the DNA TGTGCCACCAGTGATTCACAGGGGAACCCCTACGAGCAGTACTTC.

This chain uses TRBV11-1 with TRBJ2-5, with D perhaps TRBD2 (5 bases). The CDR3 runs to 15 residues. Deletions cut 5 bases from V and 0 bases from J, with 13 bases between. CDR1 and CDR2 from the germline V gene are SGHAT and FQDESV (reference sequence). CDR3 nucleotides: TGTGCCAGCAGCACAACCCTAGCCGACCAAGAGACCCAGTACTTC. Translation: CASSTTLADQETQYF.

This clonotype occurred many times. The CDR3 region is CSARDVLAGGELSEQYF. CDR3 in DNA: TGCAGTGCTAGAGATGTCCTAGCGGGGGGTGAATTGTCCGAGCAGTACTTC. V is TRBV20-1 and J is TRBJ2-7; 11 bases fit TRBD2. Germline CDR1 is DFQATT and CDR2 is SNEGSKA (reference sequence). This CDR3 contains 17 residues. V trimming: 0 bases; J trimming: 6 bases; junction bases outside the gene matches: 13.

The chain has TRBV6-1 and TRBJ1-2; 7 bases align to TRBD1. CDR1 is MNHNS, CDR2 SASEGT, per germline. The ends lost 6 bases at V and 7 bases at J; junction bases unmatched: 14. The CDR3 sequence is 15 residues long. CDR3 sequence reads: CASRTLVEGAGGYTF. CDR3 bases: TGTGCCAGCAGGACCCTCGTAGAGGGGGCCGGTGGCTACACCTTC.

In its sample, this clonotype was seen a few times. The J gene is TRBJ2-1, the V gene TRBV7-8; the D gene is possibly TRBD2 (6 bases). The germline gives CDR1 SGHVS, CDR2 FQNEAQ. There are 13 residues in the CDR3. Trimming removed 1 base at V and 10 bases at J, with 11 bases between. The DNA of the CDR3 is TGTGCCAGCAGCTTAGAGGTCGCGGGGGAGCAGTTCTTC. Its protein is CASSLEVAGEQFF.

This sequence joins TRBV6-5 and TRBJ2-6; weak D call: TRBD2 (6 bases). The CDR3 spans 18 residues. Trimming cost V 1 base and J 0 bases, with 13 bases left between them. CDR1 and CDR2 from the germline V gene are MNHEY and SVGAGI. Here the CDR3 DNA reads TGTGCCAGCAGTTACTACGGGGGTGGAGCCTCTGGGGCCAACGTCCTGACTTTC. The encoded protein is CASSYYGGGASGANVLTF.

A few counts support this clonotype. The chain joins TRBV28 to TRBJ2-7, with 10 bases aligning to TRBD2. The V and J ends lost 3 bases and 3 bases, in that order; junction bases with no gene match: 5. Germline V CDR1 and CDR2: MDHEN, SYDVKM. This CDR3 comprises 15 residues. The CDR3 nucleotides are TGTGCCAGCAGTTTTCAACTAGCGGGGAACTACGAGCAGTACTTC. This gives the protein CASSFQLAGNYEQYF.

This chain uses TRBV6-1 with TRBJ2-1; possible D gene TRBD1, 5 bases. CDR3 length: 15 amino acids. The V end lost 6 bases, the J end lost 0 bases, and 12 bases lay between the germline ends. Germline V gene sequence: CDR1 MNHNS, CDR2 SASEGT. The CDR3 loop reads CASSPEGDSYNEQFF. In DNA, the CDR3 is TGTGCCAGCAGCCCCGAAGGGGACTCCTACAATGAGCAGTTCTTC.

This clonotype was recorded a few times. The chain links TRBV4-2 to TRBJ2-7, with TRBD1 matching 7 bases. Looked up from germline, CDR1 is LGHNA and CDR2 is YNFKEQ. Trimming removed 3 bases from V and 3 bases from J; junction bases left unmatched: 5. CDR3 length: 14 amino acids. In DNA, the CDR3 is TGTGCCAGCAGCCACCCCGGACAGGACTACGAGCAGTACTTC. This codes for CASSHPGQDYEQYF.

This clonotype was recorded many times. The chain has TRBV5-1 and TRBJ2-1; 8 positions agree with TRBD1. V lost 3 bases to trimming and J lost 4 bases; unmatched junction nucleotides: 6. The CDR3 loop spans 15 amino acids. Germline CDR1 is SGHRS and CDR2 is YFSETQ. Here the CDR3 DNA reads TGCGCCAGCAGCTACGACAGGGGCGGATACAATGAGCAGTTCTTC. Encoded protein: CASSYDRGGYNEQFF.

This clonotype was seen a handful of times. The chain is built from TRBV2 and TRBJ2-7; no definite D call. The CDR3 loop spans 9 amino acids. The V end was cut by 8 bases, the J end by 12 bases, with 11 bases between. Germline-derived CDR1 and CDR2 are SNHLY and FYNNEI. In nucleotides, the CDR3 is TGTGCCAGCGGTCCCTATCCGTACTTC. The encoded protein is CASGPYPYF.

The CDR3: CASSPPSGMGEKLFF. The CDR3 region has the DNA TGTGCCAGCAGCCCCCCCTCGGGGATGGGTGAAAAACTGTTTTTT. J is TRBJ1-4 and V is TRBV5-5; D call uncertain. Germline V gives CDR1 SGHKS, CDR2 YYEKEE (reference sequence). The V end lost 4 bases, the J end lost 7 bases, and 17 bases lay between the germline ends. This CDR3 is 15 amino acids long.

Only a few counts were recorded for this clonotype. The chain recombines TRBV6-2 or TRBV6-3 with TRBJ2-1; 14 nucleotides agree with TRBD2. Trimming removed 6 bases from V and 7 bases from J; junction bases left unmatched: 5. The CDR3 is 15 amino acids. CDR1 and CDR2 from the germline V gene are MNHEY and SVGEGT. DNA for the CDR3: TGTGCCAGCAGGGGTGGGACTAGCGGGAGAAATGAGCAGTTCTTC. Amino acid sequence: CASRGGTSGRNEQFF.

The table lists this clonotype with a few counts. The V call is TRBV20-1, the J call TRBJ2-2; D is undetermined. CDR1 and CDR2 from the germline V gene are DFQATT and SNEGSKA (reference sequence). CDR3 size: 13 residues. V lost 1 base, J lost 3 bases, and 6 bases lay in between. The CDR3 DNA sequence: TGCAGTGCTAGAGCCTCGTACACCGGGGAGCTGTTTTTT. Its translation is CSARASYTGELFF.